What follows is one TCR beta chain and its context. This CDR3 has 14 residues. CDR1 SGHRS and CDR2 YFSETQ come from the germline V gene. Libraries were prepared by immunoSEQ multiplex PCR; TCRdb keeps only in-frame clonotypes and omits some of them. The table records 87,000 or so clones, roughly 84% of them present only once. This sample is part of a study of OX40 agonist ivuxolimab in advanced cancers. Study-level information: Eligibility rules accepted prior anti-PD-1, anti-PD-L1 or anti-CTLA-4 therapy, and over 35% had some.

This chain joins TRBV5-1 and TRBJ2-5; D unresolved. With the DNA end fitting TRBJ2-7 better, the J assignment may be wrong. The sequence derives from an adult with an advanced solid tumor such as melanoma, head and neck, liver or kidney cancer. Material: CD4+ or CD8+ T cells sorted from blood, obtained in a trial of the OX40 agonist ivuxolimab. The CDR3 DNA sequence: TGCGCCAGCAGCTTGGGCTCCCTGGCCTACGAGCAGTACTTC. As protein: CASSLGSLAYEQYF.